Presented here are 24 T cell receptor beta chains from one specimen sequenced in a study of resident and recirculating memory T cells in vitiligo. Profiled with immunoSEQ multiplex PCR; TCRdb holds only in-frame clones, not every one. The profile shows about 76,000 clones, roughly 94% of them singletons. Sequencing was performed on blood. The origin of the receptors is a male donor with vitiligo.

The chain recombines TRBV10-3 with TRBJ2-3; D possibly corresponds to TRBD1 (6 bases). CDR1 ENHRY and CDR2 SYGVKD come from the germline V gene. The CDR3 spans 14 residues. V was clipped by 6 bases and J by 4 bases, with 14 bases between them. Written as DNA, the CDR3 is TGTGCCATCAGCGGACAGAAGGGTGCAGATACGCAGTATTTT. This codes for CAISGQKGADTQYF.

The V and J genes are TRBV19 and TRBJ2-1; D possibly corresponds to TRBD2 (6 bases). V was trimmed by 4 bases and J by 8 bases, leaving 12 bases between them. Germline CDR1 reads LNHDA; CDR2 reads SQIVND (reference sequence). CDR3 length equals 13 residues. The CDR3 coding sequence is TGTGCCAGTAGTACGGGACTTCTGGATGAGCAGTTCTTC. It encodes CASSTGLLDEQFF.

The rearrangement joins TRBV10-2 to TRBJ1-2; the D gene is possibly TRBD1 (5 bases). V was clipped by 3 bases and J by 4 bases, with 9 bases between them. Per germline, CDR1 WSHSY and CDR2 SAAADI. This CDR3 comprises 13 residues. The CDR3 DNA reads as TGCGCCAGCAGTGATGGGGGGGGCTATGGCTACACCTTC. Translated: CASSDGGGYGYTF.

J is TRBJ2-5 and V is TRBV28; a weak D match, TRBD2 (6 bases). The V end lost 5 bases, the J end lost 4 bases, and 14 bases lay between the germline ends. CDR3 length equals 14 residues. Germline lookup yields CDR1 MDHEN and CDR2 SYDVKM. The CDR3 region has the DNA TGTGCCAGCAGTGCGGGACGGAGGGCAGAGACCCAGTACTTC. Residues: CASSAGRRAETQYF.

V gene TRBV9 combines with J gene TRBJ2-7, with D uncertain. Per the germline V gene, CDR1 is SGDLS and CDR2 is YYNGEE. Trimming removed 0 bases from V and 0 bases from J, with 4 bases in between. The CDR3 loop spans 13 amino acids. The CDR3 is CASSVDSSYEQYF. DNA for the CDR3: TGTGCCAGCAGCGTAGACAGCTCCTACGAGCAGTACTTC.

The CDR3 loop is CASSSSRTGPEAFF. DNA for the CDR3: TGCGCCAGCAGCTCTTCAAGGACAGGGCCCGAAGCTTTCTTT. The chain is built from TRBV5-1 and TRBJ1-1, with 8 positions matching TRBD1. Germline CDR1 reads SGHRS; CDR2 reads YFSETQ. The J segment lost 8 bases and the V segment lost 3 bases, leaving 9 bases of the junction unmatched. This CDR3 spans 14 amino acids.

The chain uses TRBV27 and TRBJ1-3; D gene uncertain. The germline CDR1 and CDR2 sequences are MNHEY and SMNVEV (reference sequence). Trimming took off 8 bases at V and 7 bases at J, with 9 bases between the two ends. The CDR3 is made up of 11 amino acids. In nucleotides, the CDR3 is TGTGCCAGCTACCTCGGGAACACCATATATTTT. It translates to CASYLGNTIYF.

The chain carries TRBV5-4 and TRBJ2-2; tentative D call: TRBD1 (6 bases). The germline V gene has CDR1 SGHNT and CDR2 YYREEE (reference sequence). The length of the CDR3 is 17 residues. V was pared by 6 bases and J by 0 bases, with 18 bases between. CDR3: CASTPIGTRTNTGELFF. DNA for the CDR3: TGTGCCAGCACCCCAATCGGGACAAGGACGAACACCGGGGAGCTGTTTTTT.

The CDR3 DNA reads TGCAGCGTGGGGACAGGGCCCTACGAGCAGTACTTC. This translates into CSVGTGPYEQYF. The J gene is TRBJ2-7, the V gene TRBV29-1; 9 bases match TRBD1. CDR3 length: 12 residues. Germline V gives CDR1 SQVTM, CDR2 ANQGSEA. V lost 6 bases and J lost 2; bases outside the gene matches: 2.

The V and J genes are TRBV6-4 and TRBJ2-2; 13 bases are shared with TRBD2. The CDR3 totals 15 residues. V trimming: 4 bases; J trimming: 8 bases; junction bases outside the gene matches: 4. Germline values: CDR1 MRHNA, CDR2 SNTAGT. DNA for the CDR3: TGTGCCAGCAGTGGGACTAGCGGGAGTTCGGGGGAGCTGTTTTTT. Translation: CASSGTSGSSGELFF.

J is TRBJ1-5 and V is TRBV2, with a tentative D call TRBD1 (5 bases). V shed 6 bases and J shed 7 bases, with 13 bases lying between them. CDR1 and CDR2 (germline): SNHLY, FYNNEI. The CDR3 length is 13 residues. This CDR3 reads CASRDMRPQPQHF. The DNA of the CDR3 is TGTGCCAGCAGGGACATGCGGCCGCAGCCCCAGCATTTT. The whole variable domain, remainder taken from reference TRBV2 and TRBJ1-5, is EPEVTQTPSHQVTQMGQEVILRCVPISNHLYFYWYRQILGQKVEFLVSFYNNEISEKSEIFDDQFSVERPDGSNFTLKIRSTKLEDSAMYFCASRDMRPQPQHFGDGTRLSIL.

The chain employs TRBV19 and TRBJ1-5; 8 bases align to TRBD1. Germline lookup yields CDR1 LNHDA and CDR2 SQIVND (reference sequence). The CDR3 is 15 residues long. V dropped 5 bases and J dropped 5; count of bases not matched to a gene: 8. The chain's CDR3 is CASSDLDRADQPQHF. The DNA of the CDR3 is TGTGCCAGTAGTGATCTGGACAGGGCGGATCAGCCCCAGCATTTT.

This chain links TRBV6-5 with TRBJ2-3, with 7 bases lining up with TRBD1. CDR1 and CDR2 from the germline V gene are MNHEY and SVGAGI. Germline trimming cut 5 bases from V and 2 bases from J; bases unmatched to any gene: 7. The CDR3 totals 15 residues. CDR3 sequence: CASSKGQAHTDTQYF. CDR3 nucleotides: TGTGCCAGCAGTAAAGGACAGGCCCACACAGATACGCAGTATTTT.

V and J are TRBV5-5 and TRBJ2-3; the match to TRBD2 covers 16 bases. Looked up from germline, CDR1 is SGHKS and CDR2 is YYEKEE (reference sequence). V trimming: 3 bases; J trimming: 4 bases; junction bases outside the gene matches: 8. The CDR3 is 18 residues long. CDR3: CASSSGLAGGFGADTQYF. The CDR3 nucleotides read TGTGCCAGCAGCTCGGGACTAGCGGGAGGGTTCGGAGCAGATACGCAGTATTTT. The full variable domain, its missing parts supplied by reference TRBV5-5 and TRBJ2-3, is DAGVTQSPTHLIKTRGQQVTLRCSPISGHKSVSWYQQVLGQGPQFIFQYYEKEERGRGNFPDRFSARQFPNYSSELNVNALLLGDSALYLCASSSGLAGGFGADTQYFGPGTRLTVL.

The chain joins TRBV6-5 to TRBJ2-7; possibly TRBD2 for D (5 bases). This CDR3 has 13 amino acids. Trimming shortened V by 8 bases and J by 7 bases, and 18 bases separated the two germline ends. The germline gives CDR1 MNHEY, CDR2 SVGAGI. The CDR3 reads CASRAAGVGEQYF. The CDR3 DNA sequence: TGTGCCAGCCGAGCGGCGGGCGTGGGAGAGCAGTACTTC.

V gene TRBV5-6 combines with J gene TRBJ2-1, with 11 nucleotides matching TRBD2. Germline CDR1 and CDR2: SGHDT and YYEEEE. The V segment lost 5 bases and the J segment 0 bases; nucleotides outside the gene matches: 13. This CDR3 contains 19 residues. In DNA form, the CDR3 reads TGTGCCAGCAGGACCGGGACTAGCGGTTTCCCCGGCTCCTACAATGAGCAGTTCTTC. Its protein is CASRTGTSGFPGSYNEQFF.

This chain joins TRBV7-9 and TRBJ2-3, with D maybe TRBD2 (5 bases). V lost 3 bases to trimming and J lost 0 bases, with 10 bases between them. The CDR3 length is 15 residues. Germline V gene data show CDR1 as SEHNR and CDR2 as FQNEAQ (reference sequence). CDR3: CASSFSGGSTDTQYF. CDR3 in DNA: TGTGCCAGCAGCTTCTCCGGCGGGAGCACAGATACGCAGTATTTT. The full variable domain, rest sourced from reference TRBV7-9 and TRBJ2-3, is DTGVSQNPRHKITKRGQNVTFRCDPISEHNRLYWYRQTLGQGPEFLTYFQNEAQLEKSRLLSDRFSAERPKGSFSTLEIQRTEQGDSAMYLCASSFSGGSTDTQYFGPGTRLTVL.

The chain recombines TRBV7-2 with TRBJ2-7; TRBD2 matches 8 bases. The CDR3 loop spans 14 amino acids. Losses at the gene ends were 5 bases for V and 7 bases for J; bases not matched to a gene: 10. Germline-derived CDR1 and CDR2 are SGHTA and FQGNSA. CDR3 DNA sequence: TGTGCCAGCAGCCGAGCGGGGGAGGGCTGGGAGCAGTACTTC. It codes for CASSRAGEGWEQYF. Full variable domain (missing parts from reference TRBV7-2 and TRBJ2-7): GAGVSQSPSNKVTEKGKDVELRCDPISGHTALYWYRQSLGQGLEFLIYFQGNSAPDKSGLPSDRFSAERTGGSVSTLTIQRTQQEDSAVYLCASSRAGEGWEQYFGPGTRLTVT.

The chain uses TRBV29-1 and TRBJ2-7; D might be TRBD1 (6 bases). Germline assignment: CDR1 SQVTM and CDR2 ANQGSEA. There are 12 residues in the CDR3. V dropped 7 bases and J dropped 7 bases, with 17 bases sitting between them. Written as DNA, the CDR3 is TGCAGCGGTGCCCAATCCACAGGGGAGCAGTACTTC. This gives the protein CSGAQSTGEQYF.

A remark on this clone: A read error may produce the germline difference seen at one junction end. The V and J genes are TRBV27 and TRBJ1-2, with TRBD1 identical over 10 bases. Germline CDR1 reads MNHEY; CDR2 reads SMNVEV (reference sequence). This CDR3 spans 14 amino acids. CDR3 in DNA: TGTGCCAGCAGGTTATATGGGACAGGGGAAGGCTACACCTTC. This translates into CASRLYGTGEGYTF.

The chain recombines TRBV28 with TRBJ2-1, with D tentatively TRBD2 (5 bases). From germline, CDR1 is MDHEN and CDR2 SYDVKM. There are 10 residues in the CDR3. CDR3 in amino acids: CGTGENEQFF. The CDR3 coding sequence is TGTGGGACTGGGGAGAATGAGCAGTTCTTC.

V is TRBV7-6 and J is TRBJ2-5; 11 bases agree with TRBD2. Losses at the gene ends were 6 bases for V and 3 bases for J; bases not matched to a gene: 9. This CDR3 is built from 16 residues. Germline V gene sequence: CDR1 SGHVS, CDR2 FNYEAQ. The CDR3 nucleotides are TGTGCCAGCAGAGGACCCCAACTAGCGGGGGAAGAGACCCAGTACTTC. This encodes CASRGPQLAGEETQYF.

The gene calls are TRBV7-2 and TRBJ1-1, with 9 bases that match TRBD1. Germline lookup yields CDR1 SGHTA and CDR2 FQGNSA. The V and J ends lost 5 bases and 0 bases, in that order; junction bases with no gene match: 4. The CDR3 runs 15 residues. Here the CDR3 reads CASSVWTGVNTEAFF. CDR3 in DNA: TGTGCCAGCAGCGTGTGGACAGGGGTGAACACTGAAGCTTTCTTT.

CDR3 protein: CASTPDRWNYGYTF. The DNA of the CDR3 is TGTGCCAGTACCCCGGACAGGTGGAACTATGGCTACACCTTC. The J gene is TRBJ1-2, the V gene TRBV19; 7 bases agree with TRBD1. Germline values: CDR1 LNHDA, CDR2 SQIVND (reference sequence). The CDR3 spans 14 residues. V lost 7 bases, J lost 2 bases, and 7 bases stayed unmatched.